A single sample is the source of the 31 T cell receptor beta chains below, sequenced in a study of T cells expressing NK-cell markers. TCRdb reprocessed the 5' RACE reads; each CDR3 protein has one entry and no DNA is given. The data show 400,000 to 550,000 distinct CDR3 sequences, and the top ten clones hold 7.3%. The sample taken for sequencing was blood T cells: a sorted CD56 or NKG2C T cell subset, CD4+ or CD8+ T cells, or bulk PBMC T cells (not recorded which). These receptors came from a woman aged 18 to 75 in good health.

J is TRBJ2-7 and V is TRBV5-5; there is no DNA to check the TCRdb D call of TRBD1. The CDR3 totals 12 residues. The germline CDR1 and CDR2 sequences are SGHKS and YYEKEE (reference sequence). CDR3 amino acids: CASRGGPYEQYF.

J is TRBJ2-3 and V is TRBV6-1; TCRdb lists TRBD2, though no DNA is available to test this call. This CDR3 comprises 15 residues. Germline V gives CDR1 MNHNS, CDR2 SASEGT. The CDR3: CASGRLAGYSDTQYF.

The V and J genes are TRBV7-6 and TRBJ1-5; absent DNA, TCRdb's TRBD1 call cannot be checked. Germline V gives CDR1 SGHVS, CDR2 FNYEAQ. The CDR3 has 14 amino acids. CDR3 region: CASSPGTGDQPQHF.

The rearrangement links TRBV30 to TRBJ2-1; lacking DNA, the TRBD2 call made by TCRdb goes unchecked. CDR3 length equals 18 residues. CDR1 and CDR2 (germline): GTSNPN, SVGIG (reference sequence). The CDR3 is CAWRVSGRALGSYNEQFF.

The chain has TRBV20-1 and TRBJ2-7; the TRBD1 assignment by TCRdb is unverifiable without DNA. CDR3 length: 13 amino acids. The germline V gene encodes CDR1 DFQATT and CDR2 SNEGSKA (reference sequence). The CDR3: CSLRAGITYEQYF.

The CDR3 protein is CASSLEVRVSQETQYF. This chain uses TRBV5-1 with TRBJ2-5; TCRdb reports TRBD1, a call that lacks DNA to check it against. Germline CDR1 is SGHRS and CDR2 is YFSETQ. The CDR3 is made up of 16 amino acids.

This sequence joins TRBV15 and TRBJ2-3; TCRdb reports TRBD1, a call that lacks DNA to check it against. CDR1 LNHNV and CDR2 YYDKDF come from the germline V gene (reference sequence). The CDR3 is 13 residues long. Here the CDR3 reads CATSREQGDRQYF.

V gene TRBV7-8 combines with J gene TRBJ2-1; TCRdb lists TRBD1, though no DNA is available to test this call. Germline CDR1 and CDR2: SGHVS and FQNEAQ. This CDR3 region has 14 residues. The CDR3 is CASSLGSGADEQFF. The whole variable domain, remainder taken from reference TRBV7-8 and TRBJ2-1, is GAGVSQSPRYKVAKRGQDVALRCDPISGHVSLFWYQQALGQGPEFLTYFQNEAQLDKSGLPSDRFFAERPEGSVSTLKIQRTQQEDSAVYLCASSLGSGADEQFFGPGTRLTVL.

This chain uses TRBV7-3 with TRBJ2-3; TCRdb lists TRBD2, though no DNA is available to test this call. The CDR3 is 13 amino acids. Germline V gives CDR1 SGHTA, CDR2 FQGTGA. The CDR3 loop reads CASSWTLTDTQYF.

The V call is TRBV2, the J call TRBJ2-3. The CDR3 sequence is 11 residues long. Germline V gene data show CDR1 as SNHLY and CDR2 as FYNNEI. This CDR3 is CANRVTDTQYF.

The rearrangement links TRBV4-3 to TRBJ1-3. This CDR3 has 16 residues. The germline V gene has CDR1 LGHNA and CDR2 YSLEER. The CDR3 spells CASSLDAQAWGNTIYF.

This chain uses TRBV24-1 with TRBJ2-3. The CDR3 totals 12 residues. Germline lookup yields CDR1 KGHDR and CDR2 SFDVKD. The CDR3 region is CATSDQRDTQYF.

This chain joins TRBV7-2 and TRBJ2-5; TCRdb lists TRBD1, though no DNA is available to test this call. Germline values: CDR1 SGHTA, CDR2 FQGNSA. CDR3 length: 16 amino acids. The CDR3 protein is CASSLARGTFQETQYF.

V gene TRBV20-1 combines with J gene TRBJ1-1. The germline V gene encodes CDR1 DFQATT and CDR2 SNEGSKA (reference sequence). The CDR3 extends over 11 amino acids. The CDR3 spells CSAVPGSEAFF.

The V and J genes are TRBV6-2 or TRBV6-3 and TRBJ1-2. The CDR3 consists of 12 residues. Looked up from germline, CDR1 is MNHEY and CDR2 is SVGEGT. CDR3 loop: CASRQLNYGYTF.

The V and J genes are TRBV7-2 and TRBJ2-7; TCRdb's D call, TRBD2, is unchecked because there is no DNA. Germline V gives CDR1 SGHTA, CDR2 FQGNSA. The CDR3 spans 16 residues. CDR3 region: CASSPPSLAGGAEQYF. The variable domain in full, with the rest retrieved from reference TRBV7-2 and TRBJ2-7, is GAGVSQSPSNKVTEKGKDVELRCDPISGHTALYWYRQSLGQGLEFLIYFQGNSAPDKSGLPSDRFSAERTGGSVSTLTIQRTQQEDSAVYLCASSPPSLAGGAEQYFGPGTRLTVT.

The V call is TRBV10-2, the J call TRBJ2-3; TCRdb picks TRBD1, but there is no DNA to check that call. CDR3 length: 15 residues. The germline gives CDR1 WSHSY, CDR2 SAAADI. CDR3 sequence reads: CASSGLLGGTDTQYF.

The chain recombines TRBV19 with TRBJ2-7; TCRdb designates TRBD2, a call that cannot be tested without DNA. This CDR3 has 14 residues. CDR1 is LNHDA, CDR2 SQIVND, per germline (reference sequence). This CDR3 is CASSPGLRIHEQYF.

The genes are TRBV20-1 and TRBJ2-5; TCRdb gives TRBD2 as the D gene, but with no DNA this cannot be confirmed. Germline loops: CDR1 DFQATT, CDR2 SNEGSKA (reference sequence). The CDR3 runs 16 residues. This CDR3 is CSARDGSGRSQETQYF.

This rearrangement joins TRBV20-1 to TRBJ2-3. Germline CDR1 and CDR2: DFQATT and SNEGSKA (reference sequence). The CDR3 has 11 residues. CDR3 amino acids: CSARGRDTQYF.

The V and J genes are TRBV7-2 and TRBJ2-5; TCRdb proposes TRBD2, but this gene call is untestable without DNA. This CDR3 has 16 amino acids. CDR1 and CDR2 (germline): SGHTA, FQGNSA. The CDR3 loop is CASSGRSGTSGETQYF.

The chain carries TRBV6-5 and TRBJ1-2; absent DNA, TCRdb's TRBD1 call cannot be checked. This CDR3 is built from 14 residues. Germline-derived CDR1 and CDR2 are MNHEY and SVGAGI. The CDR3 here is CASSFTGGGYGYTF.

The CDR3 here is CASCVSPWGGELFF. The rearrangement uses TRBV4-1 and TRBJ2-2; the TCRdb D gene call, TRBD2, has no DNA to confirm it. There are 14 residues in the CDR3. In germline, CDR1 is MGHRA, CDR2 YSYEKL.

The J gene is TRBJ1-2, the V gene TRBV19; TCRdb names TRBD1, which stays unverified in the absence of DNA. The CDR3 is 17 amino acids. From germline, CDR1 is LNHDA and CDR2 SQIVND (reference sequence). This CDR3 reads CASSSRDGSAINYGYTF.

The rearrangement uses TRBV11-1 and TRBJ2-3; TCRdb lists TRBD2, though no DNA is available to test this call. CDR1 is SGHAT, CDR2 FQDESV, per germline (reference sequence). This CDR3 region has 19 residues. The CDR3 region is CASSLSTSGRRGGTDTQYF.

The genes are TRBV7-9 and TRBJ2-5. Germline V lookup: CDR1 SEHNR, CDR2 FQNEAQ (reference sequence). The CDR3 has 15 amino acids. The CDR3 spells CASSLGGTGQETQYF.

The chain employs TRBV20-1 and TRBJ1-2. CDR1 is DFQATT, CDR2 SNEGSKA, per germline (reference sequence). This CDR3 is built from 12 residues. CDR3 protein: CSARIEGGGYTF.

This chain connects TRBV2 to TRBJ2-1. Germline lookup yields CDR1 SNHLY and CDR2 FYNNEI. CDR3 size: 15 residues. This CDR3 reads CASSVWASSYNEQFF.

The rearrangement joins TRBV5-1 to TRBJ1-1. CDR3 length equals 14 residues. The germline CDR1 and CDR2 sequences are SGHRS and YFSETQ. CDR3: CASSLAPSGTEAFF. Combining the CDR3 with reference TRBV5-1 and TRBJ1-1 gives the whole variable domain KAGVTQTPRYLIKTRGQQVTLSCSPISGHRSVSWYQQTPGQGLQFLFEYFSETQRNKGNFPGRFSGRQFSNSRSEMNVSTLELGDSALYLCASSLAPSGTEAFFGQGTRLTVV.

The rearrangement links TRBV20-1 to TRBJ1-5; the D call from TCRdb, TRBD1, cannot be confirmed without DNA. Per germline, CDR1 DFQATT and CDR2 SNEGSKA (reference sequence). The CDR3 totals 15 residues. CDR3 in amino acids: CSARDSWTGSQPQHF.

This chain links TRBV21-1 with TRBJ1-5. TRBV21-1 is an annotated pseudogene. The CDR3 is 14 residues long. The CDR3 sequence: CASSKAGGNQPQHF.